The present TCR beta chain was sequenced within a study of T cell responses to AZD1222 COVID-19 vaccine. Using immunoSEQ multiplex PCR, the repertoire was profiled, and TCRdb retains in-frame clones only, with some absent. Counted here are some 120,000 clones, around 90% occurring once; the ten biggest clones make up around a tenth. Only a few counts were recorded for this clone. No antigen is known for it. Findings of the study overall: Only 6 or 7 people who got AZD1222 tested seropositive at baseline. The study found vaccine-associated CD4 TCRs spanning spike, dominant at 160-218 and 743-854. The reported proportion of spike-specific TCRs targeting unmutated variant regions was nearly half. The donor group comprised mostly white British people and more females; the analysis possibly underestimated clonal diversity.

The CDR3 runs 13 residues. CDR1 and CDR2 from the germline V gene are GTSNPN and SVGIG (reference sequence). V lost 2 bases and J 6 bases, leaving 10 bases between the germline ends. The chain links TRBV30 to TRBJ1-4, with D maybe TRBD1 (5 bases). Specimen: peripheral blood, collected on day 0 of AZD1222 vaccination. This receptor was taken from an adult in good health. The CDR3 is CAWSRQGYEKLFF. For the CDR3, the DNA is TGTGCCTGGAGTAGGCAGGGTTATGAAAAACTGTTTTTT.